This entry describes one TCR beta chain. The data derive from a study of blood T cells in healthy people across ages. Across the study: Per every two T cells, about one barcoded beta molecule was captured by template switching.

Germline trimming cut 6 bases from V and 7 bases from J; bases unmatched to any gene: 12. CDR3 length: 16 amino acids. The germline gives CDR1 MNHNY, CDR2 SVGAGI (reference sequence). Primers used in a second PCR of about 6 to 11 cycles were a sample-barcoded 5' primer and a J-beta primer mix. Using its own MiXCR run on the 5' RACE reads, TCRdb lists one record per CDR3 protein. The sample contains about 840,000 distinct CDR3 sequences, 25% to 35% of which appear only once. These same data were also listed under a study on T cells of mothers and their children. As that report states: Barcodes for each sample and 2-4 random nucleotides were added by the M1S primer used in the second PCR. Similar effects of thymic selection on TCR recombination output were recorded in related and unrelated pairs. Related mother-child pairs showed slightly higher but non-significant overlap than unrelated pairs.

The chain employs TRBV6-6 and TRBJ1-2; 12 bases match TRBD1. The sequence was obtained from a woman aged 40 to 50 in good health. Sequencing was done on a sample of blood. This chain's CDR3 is CASSPEVGQGASGYTF. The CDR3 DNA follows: TGTGCCAGCAGCCCGGAGGTGGGACAGGGGGCGAGTGGCTACACCTTC.